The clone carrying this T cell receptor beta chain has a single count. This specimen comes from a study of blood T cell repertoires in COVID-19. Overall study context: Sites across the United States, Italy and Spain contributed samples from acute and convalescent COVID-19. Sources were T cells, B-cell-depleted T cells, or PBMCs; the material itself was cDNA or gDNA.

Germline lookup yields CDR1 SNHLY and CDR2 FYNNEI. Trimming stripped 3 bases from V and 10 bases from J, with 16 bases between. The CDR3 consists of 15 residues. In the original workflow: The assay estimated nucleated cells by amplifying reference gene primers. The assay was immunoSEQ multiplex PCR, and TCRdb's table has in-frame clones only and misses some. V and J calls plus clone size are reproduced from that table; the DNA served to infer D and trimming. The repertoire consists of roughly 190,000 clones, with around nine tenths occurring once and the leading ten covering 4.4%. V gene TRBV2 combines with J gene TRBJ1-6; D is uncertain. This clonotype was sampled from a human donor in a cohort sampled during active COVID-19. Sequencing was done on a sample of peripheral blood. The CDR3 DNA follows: TGTGCCAGCAGTGAGGGAAGGCGGGGTTGGTCACCCCTCCACTTT. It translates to CASSEGRRGWSPLHF.